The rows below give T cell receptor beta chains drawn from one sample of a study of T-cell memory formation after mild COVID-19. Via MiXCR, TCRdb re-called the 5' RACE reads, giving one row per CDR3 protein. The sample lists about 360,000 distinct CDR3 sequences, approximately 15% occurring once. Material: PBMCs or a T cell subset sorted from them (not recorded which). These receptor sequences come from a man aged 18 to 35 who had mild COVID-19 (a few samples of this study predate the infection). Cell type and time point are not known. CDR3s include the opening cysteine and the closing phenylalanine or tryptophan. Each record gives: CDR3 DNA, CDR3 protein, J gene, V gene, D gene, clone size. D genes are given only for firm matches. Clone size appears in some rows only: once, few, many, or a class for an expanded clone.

TGTGCCAGCAGTTACTCACCCACCTCACCCCGCACAGATACGCAGTATTTT	CASSYSPTSPRTDTQYF	TRBJ2-3	TRBV6-6	-	-
TGTGCCATCAGAGACAACATGGACACTGAAGCTTTCTTT	CAIRDNMDTEAFF	TRBJ1-1	TRBV10-3	-	few
TGCGCCAGCAGGACAGGGTGGGAAGAGACCCAGTACTTC	CASRTGWEETQYF	TRBJ2-5	TRBV5-1	TRBD1	many
TGCAGTGCCACCTCCCCCACTGTCGCGGATACGCAGTATTTT	CSATSPTVADTQYF	TRBJ2-3	TRBV20-1	-	-
TGTGCCAGCAGGCGCCGACAGTTCTCTGGAAACACCATATATTTT	CASRRRQFSGNTIYF	TRBJ1-3	TRBV2	-	many
TGTGCCAGCAGTTTATCAAGCACCTACGAGCAGTACTTC	CASSLSSTYEQYF	TRBJ2-7	TRBV27	-	-
TGCAGCGTTACACCCACAGGGATCAACGAGCAGTACTTC	CSVTPTGINEQYF	TRBJ2-7	TRBV29-1	-	many
TGTGCCAGCAGCTTAAGTGCCGCGTGGGATACGCAGTATTTT	CASSLSAAWDTQYF	TRBJ2-3	TRBV11-1	-	few
TGTGCCACCAGTGATCCGGACAGGGGGCTTAAAAAACTGTTTTTT	CATSDPDRGLKKLFF	TRBJ1-4	TRBV24-1	TRBD1	few
TGTGCCAGCGCGGGACAGGGGGCCGGGGAGCTGTTTTTT	CASAGQGAGELFF	TRBJ2-2	TRBV7-8	TRBD1	few
TGCGCCAGCGGGGCGGGGGGGCCCACAGATACGCAGTATTTT	CASGAGGPTDTQYF	TRBJ2-3	TRBV5-1	TRBD2	-
TGTGCCACCAGTGACCATAGGGGGGAACCTGGCAATCAGCCCCAGCATTTT	CATSDHRGEPGNQPQHF	TRBJ1-5	TRBV24-1	-	-
TGTGCCAGCAGAAAGACTAGCGGGGGGGCCGTAGATACGCAGTATTTT	CASRKTSGGAVDTQYF	TRBJ2-3	TRBV6-6	TRBD2	few
TGTGCCAGCAGCCCAACAACAGGGGATAGTCAGCCCCAGCATTTT	CASSPTTGDSQPQHF	TRBJ1-5	TRBV4-2	TRBD1	few
TGTGCCAGCAGCTTCACGACAGGGGGTAAAGGCTACACCTTC	CASSFTTGGKGYTF	TRBJ1-2	TRBV7-2	TRBD1	few
TGTGCCAGCAGCCAAGTGGGCCATGATGCCCACGAGCAGTACTTC	CASSQVGHDAHEQYF	TRBJ2-7	TRBV3-1	-	few
TGCGCCAGCAGCCCCAGACAGGGGGCGTATGGAGATACGCAGTATTTT	CASSPRQGAYGDTQYF	TRBJ2-3	TRBV4-1	TRBD1	-
TGTGCCAGCAGCGTACGAGGGTTAGCAGATACGCAGTATTTT	CASSVRGLADTQYF	TRBJ2-3	TRBV9	-	-
TGTGCCAGCAGCTCCCGGGGGGCCTACAATGAGCAGTTCTTC	CASSSRGAYNEQFF	TRBJ2-1	TRBV7-6	TRBD2	few
TGCAGCGTCGCCCTTTACAATGAGCAGTTCTTC	CSVALYNEQFF	TRBJ2-1	TRBV29-1	-	few
TGCAGTGCTAGAGCCCTAGACGCTGAAGCTTTCTTT	CSARALDAEAFF	TRBJ1-1	TRBV20-1	-	few
TGCAGCGGCCGGAAAAGCCAGGTGTCGGCCTACGAGCAGTACTTC	CSGRKSQVSAYEQYF	TRBJ2-7	TRBV29-1	-	-
TGTGCCAGTTGCTGTGGACAGGACTATGGCTACACCTTC	CASCCGQDYGYTF	TRBJ1-2	TRBV25-1	TRBD1	few
TGTGCCAGCAGTGATGTGATGACAGTCGGGACCCAGTACTTC	CASSDVMTVGTQYF	TRBJ2-5	TRBV25-1	-	-
TGTGCCAGCAGCTTGTCTAGCGGGGGCCAAGAGACCCAGTACTTC	CASSLSSGGQETQYF	TRBJ2-5	TRBV11-2	TRBD2	-
TGTGCCAGCCCCTATGGAGATCCTGGAACTGAAGCTTTCTTT	CASPYGDPGTEAFF	TRBJ1-1	TRBV6-5	-	many
TGTGCCATCAGTGACCGGGACAGTGGTTACTCACCCCTCCACTTT	CAISDRDSGYSPLHF	TRBJ1-6	TRBV10-3	TRBD1	-
TGTGCCAGCTCACCACCTTATAGGGGCACTGAAGCTTTCTTT	CASSPPYRGTEAFF	TRBJ1-1	TRBV18	-	-
TGTGCCAGCAGGGCACTAGCGAGCCGACAAGAGACCCAGTACTTC	CASRALASRQETQYF	TRBJ2-5	TRBV6-2/TRBV6-3	TRBD2	-
TGTGCCAGCAGCCCCGGGACTGACGGGAGGACCCAGTACTTC	CASSPGTDGRTQYF	TRBJ2-5	TRBV3-1	-	many
TGCGCCAGCAGTGAGTACATGGGCGGTACAGATACGCAGTATTTT	CASSEYMGGTDTQYF	TRBJ2-3	TRBV10-1	-	-
TGTGCCAGCAGCCGCGGGTCCTTAGCCAAAAACATTCAGTACTTC	CASSRGSLAKNIQYF	TRBJ2-4	TRBV6-5	-	-
TGTGCCAGCAGCCCACCGCAGGGTGGTGGAAACACCATATATTTT	CASSPPQGGGNTIYF	TRBJ1-3	TRBV7-2	-	-
TGCGCCAGCAGCTTGGCTCTGGGTCTCGGAGAAAAACTGTTTTTT	CASSLALGLGEKLFF	TRBJ1-4	TRBV5-1	-	-
TGTGCCAGCAGTTATGAGGGAGATTCTACAGATGAGCAGTTCTTC	CASSYEGDSTDEQFF	TRBJ2-1	TRBV7-6	-	few
TGTGCCAGCAGCTCCGGAGGGGCCAGGGGGCCCCAAGAGACCCAGTACTTC	CASSSGGARGPQETQYF	TRBJ2-5	TRBV11-2	TRBD1	-
TGTGCCAGCAGTTACCCCAATTTGGGCACAGATACGCAGTATTTT	CASSYPNLGTDTQYF	TRBJ2-3	TRBV6-2/TRBV6-3	-	few
TGCAGTGAAGACAGGGGGCGCGGGAGGACTGAAGCTTTCTTT	CSEDRGRGRTEAFF	TRBJ1-1	TRBV20-1	TRBD1	few
TGCAGTGCTACCCGACAGTCGGATACGCAGTATTTT	CSATRQSDTQYF	TRBJ2-3	TRBV20-1	-	-